This TCR beta chain was retrieved from a study of shared clonotypes between healthy human individuals. Splitting of CD4+ cells produced CD45RA+ naive and CD45RA-negative memory subsets. For this clone: The identical CDR3 is also encoded by other nucleotide sequences in the sample.

CDR1 SGHRS and CDR2 YFSETQ come from the germline V gene. J gave up 8 bases and V 4 bases, and 5 bases lay outside the gene matches. CDR3 length: 15 residues. TCRdb's table, derived via immunoSEQ multiplex PCR, lists solely in-frame clones and lacks some. This table holds 2 million to 2.5 million clones, over 85% found once. Material: naive CD4+ T cells from PBMCs. Subset indicated: CD45RA+ positively selected. The sequence derives from a man aged 18 to 30 in good health. Some clones in this sample may be carry-over from other donors' samples. The rearrangement links TRBV5-1 to TRBJ2-1, with 14 bases lining up with TRBD2. The chain's CDR3 is CASSTGTSGSDEQFF. The CDR3, as DNA: TGCGCCAGCAGCACCGGGACTAGCGGGAGTGATGAGCAGTTCTTC.